This T cell receptor (beta chain) was sequenced during a study of T cell repertoires in cytomegalovirus infection. About the research overall: As its CMV epitopes, the study selected recently identified HLA-C-restricted and well-studied HLA-B-restricted targets. Carrying CMV and the relevant HLA type showed in public TCR beta signatures.

With regard to this clonotype: The target antigen is unknown.

TCRdb re-called the reads with MiXCR, one entry per CDR3 protein. This sample carries 300,000 to 400,000 distinct CDR3 sequences, 20% to 25% of them seen once, and the ten largest clones take approximately 12%. Study-wide findings and caveats: Within the response measured ex vivo, HLA-C-restricted CMV-specific TCR beta clonotypes were dominant.

This CDR3 is built from 14 residues. V was trimmed by 5 bases and J by 8 bases, leaving 18 bases between them. CDR1 and CDR2 (germline): MNHNS, SASEGT. The V and J genes are TRBV6-1 and TRBJ1-1; D might be TRBD1 (5 bases). This clonotype was sampled from a human donor in good health (CMV status not recorded). Some clones in this sample may be carry-over from other donors' samples. The sample here was cultured PBMCs, taken from culture after CMV antigen stimulation. In DNA, the CDR3 is TGTGCCAGCAGTTCCATCGACAGCGACCACGAAGCTTTCTTT. It encodes CASSSIDSDHEAFF.